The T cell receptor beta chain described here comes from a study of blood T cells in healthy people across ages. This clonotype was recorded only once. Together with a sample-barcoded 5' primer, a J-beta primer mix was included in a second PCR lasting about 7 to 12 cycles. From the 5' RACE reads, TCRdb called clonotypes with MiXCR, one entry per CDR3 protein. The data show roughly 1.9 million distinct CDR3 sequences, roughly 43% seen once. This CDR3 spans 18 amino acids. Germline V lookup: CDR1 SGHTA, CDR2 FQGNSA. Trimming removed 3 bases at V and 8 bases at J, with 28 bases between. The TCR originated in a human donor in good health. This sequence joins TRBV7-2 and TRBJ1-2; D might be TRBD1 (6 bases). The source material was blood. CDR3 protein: CASSFTIPLWGGQGGYTF. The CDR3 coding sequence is TGTGCCAGCAGCTTTACCATCCCCCTATGGGGGGGACAAGGCGGCTACACCTTC.